This TCR beta chain was sequenced during a study of cytomegalovirus exposure and HLA in healthy donors. Notes on the study in general: The authors later found most CMV-associated TCR beta chains appeared HLA-restricted. Accurate prediction of most subjects' HLA-A and HLA-B alleles from TCR beta sequences was reported.

V lost 2 bases, J lost 4 bases, and 19 bases stayed unmatched. This CDR3 spans 18 amino acids. The germline CDR1 and CDR2 sequences are GTSNPN and SVGIG (reference sequence). All the people who gave samples were healthy bone marrow donors. This clone occurred once. The antigen is not known. 13 Jbeta primers and 60 Vbeta primers were used for the PCR. In the authors' methods: It was a later analysis that counted 75 million to 90 million unique TCR beta chains, of which 9.5 million to 14 million were shared. Some clones are missing from TCRdb's copy, which holds only in-frame ones; the method was immunoSEQ multiplex PCR. The V and J calls and clone size are taken from that table; D and trimming were inferred from the DNA. This sample yields 150,000 to 200,000 clones, of which around 70% are seen a single time; around 3% belongs to the top ten.

Sequencing was performed on PBMCs. V and J are TRBV30 and TRBJ1-1; 7 bases align to TRBD1. The sequence derives from a male donor in good health and CMV-seronegative. CDR3 amino acids: CAWSPRYLGQPERTEAFF. In DNA, the CDR3 is TGTGCCTGGAGTCCCCGGTACCTGGGACAGCCGGAACGCACTGAAGCTTTCTTT. Supplemented by reference TRBV30 and TRBJ1-1, the full variable domain reads SQTIHQWPATLVQPVGSPLSLECTVEGTSNPNLYWYRQAAGRGLQLLFYSVGIGQISSEVPQNLSASRPQDRQFILSSKKLLLSDSGFYLCAWSPRYLGQPERTEAFFGQGTRLTVV.